A selection of T cell receptor beta chains follows, all from one sample in a study of cytomegalovirus exposure and HLA in healthy donors. Clones were read by immunoSEQ multiplex PCR, and TCRdb kept only the in-frame ones, dropping some. The repertoire includes 30,000 to 35,000 clones, 80% of them detected once, and approximately 5.6% sits in the top ten. Sample: PBMCs. These receptors all come from a male donor in good health and CMV-seronegative. The CDR3 runs from the conserved cysteine through the conserved F or W. D genes are given only for firm matches. For some rows the clone size is stated as once, few or many, or as a class when expanded; others skip it.

cdr3_aa cdr3_nt j_call d_call clone_size v_call
CASGDGRNTEAFF TGTGCCAGCGGGGACGGGAGAAACACTGAAGCTTTCTTT TRBJ1-1 - few TRBV6-6
CAWDTGTGEKLFF TGTGCCTGGGATACAGGGACAGGGGAAAAACTGTTTTTT TRBJ1-4 TRBD1 - TRBV30
CAISGSGYGYTF TGTGCCATCAGTGGTTCAGGTTATGGCTACACCTTC TRBJ1-2 - once TRBV10-3
CASSEGRQGYGYTF TGTGCCAGCAGTGAAGGGAGACAGGGCTATGGCTACACCTTC TRBJ1-2 TRBD1 - TRBV6-1
CASSPSTASSGNTIYF TGTGCCAGCAGCCCATCGACAGCGAGCTCTGGAAACACCATATATTTT TRBJ1-3 - - TRBV7-2
CASSEETGSNQPQHF TGTGCCAGCAGTGAGGAGACAGGTAGCAATCAGCCCCAGCATTTT TRBJ1-5 - - TRBV2
CASSHSGTGGRETQYF TGTGCCAGCAGTCATTCCGGGACAGGGGGCAGAGAGACCCAGTACTTC TRBJ2-5 TRBD1 once TRBV28
CAWGTGYGYTF TGTGCCTGGGGGACAGGTTATGGCTACACCTTC TRBJ1-2 TRBD1 - TRBV30
CASSPQDRETQYF TGTGCCAGCTCACCTCAGGACAGGGAGACCCAGTACTTC TRBJ2-5 TRBD1 - TRBV18
CASSNRDSLSYNEQFF TGTGCCAGCAGCAACCGGGACAGCCTCTCCTACAATGAGCAGTTCTTC TRBJ2-1 TRBD1 - TRBV11-3
CASSVASSTNYGYTF TGTGCCAGCAGCGTAGCATCCAGTACTAACTATGGCTACACCTTC TRBJ1-2 - - TRBV9
CSVALVPGELFF TGCAGCGTTGCGCTAGTTCCCGGGGAGCTGTTTTTT TRBJ2-2 - once TRBV29-1
CASSDHGQGNNSPLHF TGTGCCAGCAGTGATCACGGACAGGGGAATAATTCACCCCTCCACTTT TRBJ1-6 TRBD1 few TRBV6-1
CASSENNPETQYF TGTGCCAGCAGTGAAAACAACCCGGAGACCCAGTACTTC TRBJ2-5 - - TRBV6-1
CASRTDPMDGYTF TGCGCCAGCAGGACAGACCCAATGGATGGCTACACCTTC TRBJ1-2 - - TRBV5-1
CASSKGTGNYGYTF TGTGCCAGCAGCAAAGGGACAGGGAACTATGGCTACACCTTC TRBJ1-2 - - TRBV21-1
CAWGQGGETQYF TGTGCCTGGGGACAGGGTGGGGAGACCCAGTACTTC TRBJ2-5 TRBD1 - TRBV30
CASSAGAHTEAFF TGTGCCAGCAGCGCTGGGGCGCACACTGAAGCTTTCTTT TRBJ1-1 - - TRBV6-1
CAVSGGATNEKLFF TGTGCCGTATCGGGGGGGGCAACTAATGAAAAACTGTTTTTT TRBJ1-4 - - TRBV19
CASSVRDSSLGGELFF TGTGCCAGCAGCGTCAGGGACTCGAGTTTAGGCGGGGAGCTGTTTTTT TRBJ2-2 - few TRBV9
CASSLKGGSYNEQFF TGTGCCAGCAGCTTGAAAGGGGGCTCCTACAATGAGCAGTTCTTC TRBJ2-1 - - TRBV7-9
CASRDGQGHEQYF TGTGCCAGCAGGGACGGACAGGGCCACGAGCAGTACTTC TRBJ2-7 TRBD1 - TRBV2
CASSQGQGSNTEAFF TGTGCCAGCAGCCAGGGACAGGGGAGTAACACTGAAGCTTTCTTT TRBJ1-1 TRBD1 - TRBV4-2
CASSRGMGRGQEQPQHF TGTGCCAGTAGTAGGGGGATGGGGAGGGGCCAGGAACAGCCCCAGCATTTT TRBJ1-5 - - TRBV19
CASSTSISATSNEQFF TGCGCCAGCAGCACCTCGATTAGCGCTACCTCGAATGAGCAGTTCTTC TRBJ2-1 - few TRBV4-1
CASSYRYSTLYEQYF TGTGCCAGCAGTTACCGATACAGCACCCTCTACGAGCAGTACTTC TRBJ2-7 - - TRBV6-5
CATCDRANTGELFF TGTGCCACCTGCGACAGGGCTAACACCGGGGAGCTGTTTTTT TRBJ2-2 TRBD1 - TRBV15
CASSSRRRDTPRNTEAFF TGTGCCAGCAGCTCCCGACGACGGGACACTCCGAGGAACACTGAAGCTTTCTTT TRBJ1-1 - - TRBV7-6